This T cell receptor (beta chain) was sequenced in a study of T cells after yellow fever vaccination (dated by TCRdb to the late 2010s). Concerning the study at large: Libraries from fractions with low cell numbers were prepared with the SMART-Seq v4 Ultra Low Input RNA kit. To track T-cell clones before and after primary and booster YFV17D yellow fever vaccination, bulk TCR alpha and beta repertoires were sequenced longitudinally. Two healthy male donors made up the cohort, one aged 18 to 29 years and the other aged 30 to 40 years. Bulk PBMC replicates and cell subsets were isolated from blood drawn at multiple timepoints before and after both primary and secondary immunization. Overall results and qualifications from the work: A small share of clonotypes occurred in both CD4 and CD8 compartments, likely arising from convergent recombination. After the booster, most of the clones that had expanded following primary vaccination were detected again (about 95% of CD4 and around 90% of CD8), which suggests that memory was broadly maintained. Computational filtering was required because FACS-sorted repertoires could contain abundant contaminating clonotypes from the bulk population. The secondary T-cell response was found to be weaker but faster than the primary response, with a peak reached on day 5 rather than on day 15. Because the study included only a couple of donors, the extent to which the findings can be generalized is limited.

TCR cDNA was synthesized by 5'RACE template switching, through which a universal primer site and unique molecular identifiers were introduced. Priming of cDNA synthesis was performed from both the TCR alpha and TCR beta constant segments. Libraries were amplified in two PCR steps, with sample barcodes and sequencing adapters added in the second step. Sequencing of libraries was done on Illumina HiSeq 2500 (2x100 bp) or NovaSeq (2x150 bp). The original pipeline was this. Reads were demultiplexed and collapsed into UMI consensus sequences with MIGEC, and V(D)J alignment was performed with MiXCR. Vaccine-responding clonotypes were identified with edgeR using replicate PBMC samples, with FDR below 0.01 and a log2 fold change above 5 up to day 15 being required. Each bulk clonotype was labeled CD4 or CD8 based on which sequenced repertoire, CD4 or CD8, contained the clonotype at higher abundance. TCRdb reanalyzed the raw reads on its own, using fastp at Q25 for trimming and MiXCR for clone calling, and kept in-frame beta chains. Identical CDR3 protein sequences are pooled into one entry, listed with their most common genes and DNA. Clone size and V and J calls follow TCRdb, not the original study. The sample includes 110,000 to 150,000 distinct CDR3 sequences, with about 6.9% observed a single time. 0.5% to 0.65% of the sample lies in the top ten.

The CDR3 covers 11 residues, taking in both the cysteine and the phenylalanine. Only the CDR3 region is kept as DNA, spanning 33 bases read in frame from base 1. The germline V gene encodes CDR1 DFQATT and CDR2 SNEGSKA (reference sequence). V loses 3 bases of germline sequence and J loses 5 bases, and the interval between the two ends is 5 bases. This clonotype was seen many times. Its cognate antigen has yet to be identified. No clone much larger than this one lies a single base away; base qualities are absent. Read against the paper, the sample's treatment or condition label means: live attenuated yellow fever vaccine strain. A standard Ficoll-Paque protocol was used to isolate PBMCs from peripheral blood. Dynabeads CD4 and CD8 positive selection kits were used to isolate CD4 and CD8 T-cell fractions. RNA was extracted with TriZol from bulk PBMCs, CD4 and CD8 fractions, and dextramer-positive and dextramer-negative fractions.

Specimen: CD4+ T cells sorted from PBMCs, collected 10 days after the yellow fever booster vaccination. The sequence links TRBV20-1 to TRBJ2-1; the D gene lacks a confident call. This receptor was taken from a young man who received the YFV17D yellow fever vaccine. The DNA reads TGCAGTGCTAGGGGCAACAATGAGCAGTTCTTC. Translated, it gives CSARGNNEQFF.